A single sample gave rise to the 5 T cell receptor beta chains below, sequenced in a study of cytotoxic CD8 clonotypes in ibrutinib-treated CLL. The protocol was immunoSEQ multiplex PCR, while the TCRdb copy is restricted to in-frame clones and leaves out a portion. Seen here are around 250,000 clones, under 75% observed once, and the top ten hold roughly 14%. The sample was PBMCs, taken after 24 months of ibrutinib treatment. These receptors all come from a human donor with chronic lymphocytic leukemia.

The chain recombines TRBV5-6 with TRBJ2-3; unclear D gene. V lost 2 bases and J 0 bases, leaving 7 bases between the germline ends. Germline CDR1 reads SGHDT; CDR2 reads YYEEEE. This CDR3 has 14 residues. The CDR3 is CASSFPGSTDTQYF. The DNA of the CDR3 is TGTGCCAGCAGCTTCCCCGGGAGCACAGATACGCAGTATTTT. The full variable domain, its missing parts supplied by reference TRBV5-6 and TRBJ2-3, is DAGVTQSPTHLIKTRGQQVTLRCSPKSGHDTVSWYQQALGQGPQFIFQYYEEEERQRGNFPDRFSGHQFPNYSSELNVNALLLGDSALYLCASSFPGSTDTQYFGPGTRLTVL.

J is TRBJ2-7 and V is TRBV29-1; TRBD1 might be the D (6 bases). The CDR3 covers 13 residues. Trimming removed 5 bases at V and 0 bases at J, with 11 bases between. Germline-derived CDR1 and CDR2 are SQVTM and ANQGSEA. The CDR3 loop is CSVYQGLSYEQYF. The CDR3 region has the DNA TGCAGCGTTTATCAGGGGCTCTCCTACGAGCAGTACTTC.

This sequence joins TRBV28 and TRBJ2-3; possibly TRBD2 for D (6 bases). CDR3 length: 15 residues. The V end lost 8 bases, the J end lost 2 bases, and 17 bases lay between the germline ends. The germline gives CDR1 MDHEN, CDR2 SYDVKM. Here the CDR3 reads CASPPGDLYTDTQYF. The DNA of the CDR3 is TGTGCCAGCCCCCCGGGGGACTTATACACAGATACGCAGTATTTT. The full variable domain, in which reference TRBV28 and TRBJ2-3 provide the parts outside the CDR3, is DVKVTQSSRYLVKRTGEKVFLECVQDMDHENMFWYRQDPGLGLRLIYFSYDVKMKEKGDIPEGYSVSREKKERFSLILESASTNQTSMYLCASPPGDLYTDTQYFGPGTRLTVL.

Only one count was recorded for this clone. Compared with germline, one end of the junction differs, possibly owing to a read error. This chain links TRBV7-7 with TRBJ2-7; D is possibly TRBD1 or TRBD2 (6 bases each). Germline CDR1 and CDR2: SSHAT and FNYEAQ (reference sequence). This CDR3 has 14 amino acids. The CDR3 region has the DNA TGTGCTAGCAGCTTAGGGGGGCCATCCTACGAGCAGTACTTC. Amino acids: CASSLGGPSYEQYF. Full variable domain (missing parts from reference TRBV7-7 and TRBJ2-7): GAGVSQSPRYKVTKRGQDVTLRCDPISSHATLYWYQQALGQGPEFLTYFNYEAQPDKSGLPSDRFSAERPEGSISTLTIQRTEQRDSAMYRCASSLGGPSYEQYFGPGTRLTVT.

The chain links TRBV5-6 to TRBJ1-1, with unresolved D. In germline, CDR1 is SGHDT, CDR2 YYEEEE. V was shortened by 3 bases and J by 6 bases, with 9 bases between the two germline ends. The CDR3 is 12 residues long. The DNA of the CDR3 is TGTGCCAGCAGCTCCTCTTCCCCTGAAGCTTTCTTT. This encodes CASSSSSPEAFF.